This paragraph covers one T cell receptor (beta chain) sequence. Method: immunoSEQ multiplex PCR; TCRdb's copy keeps in-frame clones and lacks some. Here the sample spans under 100,000 clones, approximately 83% being singletons. This record comes from a study of radiotherapy plus CTLA-4 blockade in lung cancer. This CDR3 has 20 residues. CDR1 is MGHRA, CDR2 YSYEKL, per germline. The V end was cut by 1 base, the J end by 0 bases, with 22 bases between. The chain uses TRBV4-1 and TRBJ2-1; D perhaps matches TRBD1 (6 bases). Here the sequenced sample was peripheral blood, taken from a patient treated with radiotherapy plus ipilimumab. The source of this sequence is a human donor with non-small cell lung cancer that progressed on radiotherapy plus ipilimumab. The CDR3 sequence is CASSQGTGRGSRTSYNEQFF. The DNA for the CDR3 is TGCGCCAGCAGCCAAGGAACAGGGCGCGGAAGTAGGACCTCCTACAATGAGCAGTTCTTC.